The T cell receptor (beta chain) under discussion was sequenced for a study of stem cell transplantation in POMP-related autoinflammatory disease. Overall study findings and caveats: Fewer unique TRB V-J gene pairings were identified in patients with PRAID.

Trimming took off 0 bases at V and 8 bases at J, with 19 bases between the two ends. CDR3 size: 16 residues. Points on this clone: What it binds is not known.

Sequencing was performed with immunoSEQ multiplex PCR; in TCRdb, only in-frame clones are kept and a portion is missing. This sample has 20,000 to 30,000 clones, with 75% to 90% found just once. PRAID featured immunodeficiency plus autoinflammation. Sequencing was performed on CD4+ T cells from PBMCs, taken before stem cell transplantation. This sequence originates from a human donor with POMP-related autoinflammation and immune dysregulation (PRAID). The chain couples TRBV23-1 to TRBJ1-2; D is perhaps TRBD1 (5 bases). TRBV23-1 qualifies as an ORF whose function is uncertain. CDR3 amino acids: CASSQSSDTRLLGYTF. In DNA, the CDR3 is TGCGCCAGCAGTCAATCTTCGGACACCCGGTTATTGGGCTACACCTTC.